Each of the 21 T cell receptor beta chains below was sequenced from the same sample in a study of monozygotic twins with inflammatory bowel disease. TCRdb reprocessed the 5' RACE reads and stores each CDR3 protein as one record, lacking DNA. The sample includes approximately 330,000 distinct CDR3 sequences. Sequencing was performed on blood. All receptors derive from a human donor with ulcerative colitis or Crohn's disease, or a healthy co-twin of an affected twin (not recorded which).

The chain is built from TRBV12-3 or TRBV12-4 and TRBJ2-1; TCRdb's assignment of TRBD2 cannot be checked, as there is no DNA. This CDR3 is 13 amino acids long. The chain's CDR3 is CASSPQASIGQFF.

The genes are TRBV27 and TRBJ2-2; there is no DNA to check the TCRdb D call of TRBD1. The CDR3 extends over 13 amino acids. Germline V gives CDR1 MNHEY, CDR2 SMNVEV (reference sequence). CDR3: CASGAGITGELFF.

The chain uses TRBV24-1 and TRBJ2-3; there is no DNA to check the TCRdb D call of TRBD2. The CDR3 is made up of 16 amino acids. In germline, CDR1 is KGHDR, CDR2 SFDVKD. The chain's CDR3 is CATSETSGRSPDTQYF.

The chain employs TRBV20-1 and TRBJ2-5; checking the TCRdb D call of TRBD1 is not possible without DNA. Germline V gene lookup returns CDR1 DFQATT and CDR2 SNEGSKA (reference sequence). The CDR3 loop spans 14 amino acids. The CDR3 is CSARPRTGRETQYF.

This chain joins TRBV6-2 or TRBV6-3 and TRBJ2-1; TCRdb's D call, TRBD1, is unchecked because there is no DNA. The CDR3 is made up of 15 amino acids. Germline V lookup: CDR1 MNHEY, CDR2 SVGEGT. The CDR3 spells CASSYEGQTYNEQFF.

This chain uses TRBV12-3 or TRBV12-4 with TRBJ1-1. The CDR3 is 13 amino acids. This chain's CDR3 is CASRRWGLPEAFF.

The V gene is TRBV5-1, the J gene TRBJ2-7; TCRdb calls TRBD2, which cannot be checked without DNA. CDR1 and CDR2 (germline): SGHRS, YFSETQ. The CDR3 has 14 residues. The CDR3 loop is CASSPSGSSYEQYF.

The J gene is TRBJ2-2, the V gene TRBV20-1; TCRdb names TRBD2, which stays unverified in the absence of DNA. This CDR3 region has 13 residues. Per germline, CDR1 DFQATT and CDR2 SNEGSKA (reference sequence). The CDR3 is CSAWTANTGELFF.

The J gene is TRBJ2-7, the V gene TRBV9; absent DNA, TCRdb's TRBD1 call cannot be checked. In germline, CDR1 is SGDLS, CDR2 YYNGEE. There are 13 residues in the CDR3. The CDR3 sequence is CASSVAAGVEQYF.

This chain links TRBV7-8 with TRBJ2-7; the TCRdb D gene call, TRBD1, has no DNA to confirm it. The CDR3 contains 15 residues. Germline CDR1 SGHVS, CDR2 FQNEAQ. This CDR3 is CASSLVSGGEYEQYF. Full variable domain (missing parts from reference TRBV7-8 and TRBJ2-7): GAGVSQSPRYKVAKRGQDVALRCDPISGHVSLFWYQQALGQGPEFLTYFQNEAQLDKSGLPSDRFFAERPEGSVSTLKIQRTQQEDSAVYLCASSLVSGGEYEQYFGPGTRLTVT.

This rearrangement joins TRBV10-3 to TRBJ2-1; the D gene TCRdb calls, TRBD2, cannot be checked with no DNA. The CDR3 extends over 15 amino acids. The germline V gene has CDR1 ENHRY and CDR2 SYGVKD. CDR3 residues: CATEREGLPMNEQFF.

The rearrangement uses TRBV12-3 or TRBV12-4 and TRBJ1-4. CDR3 length equals 16 residues. The CDR3 spells CASSLTATATNEKLFF.

The chain joins TRBV27 to TRBJ2-7; TCRdb picks TRBD1, but there is no DNA to check that call. The CDR3 length is 15 residues. CDR1 and CDR2 (germline): MNHEY, SMNVEV (reference sequence). The CDR3 loop reads CASSLFGTGTYEQYF.

This sequence joins TRBV7-3 and TRBJ2-3; TCRdb designates TRBD2, a call that cannot be tested without DNA. This CDR3 spans 18 amino acids. CDR1 SGHTA and CDR2 FQGTGA come from the germline V gene. CDR3 sequence: CASSFRLAGGPSLDTQYF.

The chain links TRBV14 to TRBJ2-2; the TCRdb D gene call, TRBD1, has no DNA to confirm it. Germline CDR1 SGHDN, CDR2 FVKESK. CDR3 length equals 20 residues. CDR3 protein: CASSQLQMGVRGLSTGELFF.

J is TRBJ2-3 and V is TRBV5-1. CDR3 length equals 14 residues. The germline CDR1 and CDR2 sequences are SGHRS and YFSETQ. CDR3: CASSLDPGVDTQYF.

CDR3 residues: CSARGEGPTGKNIQYF. The genes are TRBV20-1 and TRBJ2-4; the D call of TRBD2 rests on TCRdb alone, since no DNA is present to check it. CDR1 and CDR2 from the germline V gene are DFQATT and SNEGSKA (reference sequence). CDR3 size: 16 residues.

The J gene is TRBJ1-5, the V gene TRBV29-1; the D gene TCRdb calls, TRBD1, cannot be checked with no DNA. CDR1 is SQVTM, CDR2 ANQGSEA, per germline. The CDR3 runs 13 residues. CDR3 region: CSVGEGRFQPQHF.

The rearrangement uses TRBV6-5 and TRBJ2-5. Germline V lookup: CDR1 MNHEY, CDR2 SVGAGI. This CDR3 has 14 amino acids. Here the CDR3 reads CASSLLDVLETQYF.

This chain joins TRBV7-8 and TRBJ2-7; TCRdb designates TRBD2, a call that cannot be tested without DNA. Germline CDR1 SGHVS, CDR2 FQNEAQ. CDR3 length: 17 residues. The CDR3 is CASRVGTSGGASYEQYF.

The chain combines TRBV5-1 with TRBJ1-2. There are 16 residues in the CDR3. Germline-derived CDR1 and CDR2 are SGHRS and YFSETQ. CDR3 sequence reads: CASSLSRIPSNYGYTF. Supplemented by reference TRBV5-1 and TRBJ1-2, the full variable domain reads KAGVTQTPRYLIKTRGQQVTLSCSPISGHRSVSWYQQTPGQGLQFLFEYFSETQRNKGNFPGRFSGRQFSNSRSEMNVSTLELGDSALYLCASSLSRIPSNYGYTFGSGTRLTVV.